This T cell receptor beta chain was captured by sequencing in a study of blood T cell repertoires in COVID-19. About the study: Specimens from acute and convalescent COVID-19 originated in the United States, Italy and Spain. The cDNA or gDNA used as material had been derived from T cells, B-cell-depleted T cells, or PBMCs.

V was clipped by 6 bases and J by 7 bases, with 18 bases between them. The length of the CDR3 is 14 residues. Germline V gene sequence: CDR1 MNHNY, CDR2 SVGAGI (reference sequence). As originally analysed: Scientists estimated how many nucleated cells there were by amplifying reference gene primers. The assay was immunoSEQ multiplex PCR, and TCRdb's table has in-frame clones only and misses some. The DNA was the basis for D and trimming; V, J and clone size are from that table. The table shows roughly 190,000 clones, with 81% occurring only once. Seattle enrolled patients during active infection and tracked them longitudinally.

This TCR derives from a woman in her thirties or forties with COVID-19, enrolled during active disease. This chain uses TRBV6-6 with TRBJ1-1; a weak D match, TRBD1 (5 bases). The sample comprised peripheral blood. The CDR3 region is CASSPLGGRNEAFF. The CDR3 DNA sequence: TGTGCCAGCAGCCCCCTCGGGGGACGGAATGAAGCTTTCTTT.